This T cell receptor (beta chain) stems from a study of tumor-infiltrating lymphocytes in primary liver carcinoma. As for the study in general: Patients diagnosed with primary liver carcinoma received treatment through surgical resection.

The authors took blood RNA from unsorted whole blood and also extracted germline DNA. V gave up 6 bases and J gave up 0 bases, with 10 bases separating them. This CDR3 has 14 amino acids. CDR1 is MDHEN, CDR2 SYDVKM, per germline. The researchers produced TCR beta cDNA from around 500 ng total RNA with a constant-region primer. Each TCR beta library was derived from three nested multiplex PCR rounds that employed slightly modified ARM-PCR. The two initial PCR rounds, roughly 9 cycles each, used TRBV1-TRBV30 forward and C-beta reverse primers. TCRdb fed the multiplex PCR reads into MiXCR, producing one record per CDR3 protein. In the table there are about 320,000 distinct CDR3 sequences, around three fifths of which are singletons.

The chain has TRBV28 and TRBJ2-3, with D perhaps TRBD2 (5 bases). Sequenced sample: peripheral blood. The clonotype comes from a man aged 40-50 years with primary liver carcinoma and hepatitis B virus infection. The CDR3 is CASSPGVSTDTQYF. The DNA for the CDR3 is TGTGCCAGCAGCCCCGGGGTTAGCACAGATACGCAGTATTTT. The whole variable domain, filled in from reference TRBV28 and TRBJ2-3, reads DVKVTQSSRYLVKRTGEKVFLECVQDMDHENMFWYRQDPGLGLRLIYFSYDVKMKEKGDIPEGYSVSREKKERFSLILESASTNQTSMYLCASSPGVSTDTQYFGPGTRLTVL.